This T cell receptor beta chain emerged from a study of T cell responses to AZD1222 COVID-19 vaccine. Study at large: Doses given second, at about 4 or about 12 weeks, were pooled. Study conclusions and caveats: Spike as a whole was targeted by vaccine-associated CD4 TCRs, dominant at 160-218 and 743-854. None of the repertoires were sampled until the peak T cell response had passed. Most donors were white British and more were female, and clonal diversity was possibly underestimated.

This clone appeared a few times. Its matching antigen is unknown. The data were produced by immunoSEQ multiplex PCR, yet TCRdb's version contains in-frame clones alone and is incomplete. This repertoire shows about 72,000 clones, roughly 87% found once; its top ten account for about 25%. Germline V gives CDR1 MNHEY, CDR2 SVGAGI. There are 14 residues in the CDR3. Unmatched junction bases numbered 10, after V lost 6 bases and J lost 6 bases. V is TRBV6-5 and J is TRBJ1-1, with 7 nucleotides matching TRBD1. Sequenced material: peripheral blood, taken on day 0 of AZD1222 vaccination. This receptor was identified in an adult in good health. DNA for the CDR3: TGTGCCAGCAGACGGACAGGAGAGTTCGCTGAAGCTTTCTTT. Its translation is CASRRTGEFAEAFF.